Shown below are 32 T cell receptor beta chains from a single sample sequenced in a study of T-cell memory formation after mild COVID-19. Via MiXCR, TCRdb re-called the 5' RACE reads, giving one row per CDR3 protein. The table records approximately 250,000 distinct CDR3 sequences, 15% to 20% of them present only once. The specimen was PBMCs or a T cell subset sorted from them (not recorded which). The receptor set was obtained from a man aged 18-30 years who had mild COVID-19 (a few samples of this study predate the infection). Cell type and time point are not known.

In this sample, this clonotype turned up a few times. The rearrangement links TRBV7-3 to TRBJ2-3; 10 bases are a match to TRBD2. CDR1 SGHTA and CDR2 FQGTGA come from the germline V gene. The length of the CDR3 is 16 residues. J gave up 4 bases and V 8 bases, and 12 bases lay outside the gene matches. The CDR3, as DNA: TGTGCCAGCTCCAAAGGGCCCAGCGGGGGGGCAGATACGCAGTATTTT. Protein: CASSKGPSGGADTQYF.

With respect to this clonotype: An end of the junction does not agree with germline; a read error may underlie this. The J gene is TRBJ2-5, the V gene TRBV5-1; 8 positions match TRBD1. Germline-derived CDR1 and CDR2 are SGHRS and YFSETQ. This CDR3 contains 15 residues. CDR3 nucleotides: TGCGCCAGCAGCGGAGGGACAGGCCCCGAAGAGACACAGTACTTC. Amino acids: CASSGGTGPEETQYF. Filled out from reference TRBV5-1 and TRBJ2-5, the complete variable domain reads KAGVTQTPRYLIKTRGQQVTLSCSPISGHRSVSWYQQTPGQGLQFLFEYFSETQRNKGNFPGRFSGRQFSNSRSEMNVSTLELGDSALYLCASSGGTGPEETQYFGPGTRLLVL.

The table lists this clonotype with a few counts. This chain joins TRBV19 and TRBJ1-6; D remains ambiguous. Germline CDR1 LNHDA, CDR2 SQIVND (reference sequence). The CDR3 spans 14 residues. The V end lost 6 bases, the J end lost 0 bases, and 6 bases lay between the germline ends. The CDR3 reads CASRQSSYNSPLHF. CDR3 nucleotides: TGTGCCAGTAGACAGAGCTCCTATAATTCACCCCTCCACTTT.

The chain recombines TRBV27 with TRBJ2-4; either TRBD1 or TRBD2 may supply D (5 bases each). Trimming took 5 bases from V and 8 from J, leaving 16 bases between them. This CDR3 is 14 amino acids long. CDR1 and CDR2 from the germline V gene are MNHEY and SMNVEV (reference sequence). CDR3: CASSPSTRGDIQYF. CDR3 nucleotide sequence: TGTGCCAGCAGTCCGAGTACGAGGGGAGACATTCAGTACTTC.

The rearrangement joins TRBV5-1 to TRBJ2-1; D uncertain. The ends were cut back, 3 bases at V and 8 bases at J, with 12 bases in the middle. The V gene's germline CDR1 is SGHRS and CDR2 YFSETQ. The CDR3 loop spans 13 amino acids. The CDR3 protein is CASSSPILDEQFF. CDR3 coding DNA: TGCGCCAGCAGCTCGCCTATTCTAGATGAGCAGTTCTTC.

This clonotype was observed a handful of times. The chain couples TRBV7-9 to TRBJ1-2; no firm D call. This CDR3 is built from 14 residues. Germline-derived CDR1 and CDR2 are SEHNR and FQNEAQ (reference sequence). V shed 5 bases and J shed 8 bases, with 18 bases lying between them. The CDR3 is CASSPGDKSEGYTF. DNA of the CDR3: TGTGCCAGCAGCCCTGGGGATAAGTCCGAAGGCTACACCTTC.

This sequence joins TRBV20-1 and TRBJ2-6; 10 bases agree with TRBD1. The CDR3 runs to 17 residues. Unmatched junction bases numbered 6, after V lost 4 bases and J lost 0 bases. CDR1 is DFQATT and CDR2 is SNEGSKA in the germline V gene (reference sequence). CDR3 in DNA: TGCAGTGCTACGCCGGGACAGGGGAACTCTGGGGCCAACGTCCTGACTTTC. This codes for CSATPGQGNSGANVLTF.

This clonotype was counted a few times. CDR3 sequence reads: CASSGEGNTEAFF. The DNA of the CDR3 is TGTGCCAGCAGTGGGGAGGGGAACACTGAAGCTTTCTTT. The chain couples TRBV2 to TRBJ1-1; D is unresolved. Germline loops: CDR1 SNHLY, CDR2 FYNNEI. CDR3 length: 13 residues. Between the trimmed V and J ends, which lost 4 bases and 1 base, there was a span of 7 bases.

This clonotype turned up a few times. The rearrangement uses TRBV7-9 and TRBJ2-5; TRBD2 matches at 7 bases. This CDR3 region has 15 residues. With 6 bases clipped from V and 0 bases from J, the junction kept 7 bases outside the gene matches. Germline assignment: CDR1 SEHNR and CDR2 FQNEAQ (reference sequence). The CDR3: CASSQGLGYQETQYF. DNA of the CDR3: TGTGCCAGCAGTCAAGGACTAGGGTACCAAGAGACCCAGTACTTC.

The rearrangement links TRBV2 to TRBJ2-3; D uncertain. This CDR3 has 15 residues. Germline values: CDR1 SNHLY, CDR2 FYNNEI. The V gene lost 4 bases and the J gene lost 1 base, with 12 bases spanning the gap. The CDR3 here is CASSAVGLGTDTQYF. The CDR3 DNA is TGTGCCAGCAGTGCCGTGGGTTTGGGCACAGATACGCAGTATTTT.

This clonotype was counted only a few times. The chain links TRBV9 to TRBJ2-3; D perhaps matches TRBD2 (7 bases). CDR1 SGDLS and CDR2 YYNGEE come from the germline V gene. Trimming stripped 3 bases from V and 2 bases from J, with 16 bases between. The CDR3 is 16 residues long. The CDR3 is CASSAGGGAVTDTQYF. In DNA form, the CDR3 reads TGTGCCAGCAGCGCGGGGGGCGGGGCCGTCACAGATACGCAGTATTTT.

A few counts support this clonotype. A read error may account for a junction end that differs from germline. The chain carries TRBV5-1 and TRBJ1-5; D is ambiguous. The V gene's germline CDR1 is SGHRS and CDR2 YFSETQ. CDR3 length equals 11 residues. The CDR3, as DNA: TGCGCCAGCAGCCTTACATTCGGGCAAGGCTTT. Its translation: CASSLTFGQGF.

This clonotype was seen a handful of times. The chain joins TRBV15 to TRBJ1-1, with D unresolved. Germline V CDR1 and CDR2: LNHNV, YYDKDF (reference sequence). This CDR3 is 15 amino acids long. V was cut by 0 bases and J by 4 bases, with 12 bases left in between. CDR3 bases: TGTGCCACCAGCAGAGATCTGGGGTCAACCACTGAAGCTTTCTTT. Protein: CATSRDLGSTTEAFF.

The CDR3 loop reads CASSVDGLLTDTQYF. CDR3 nucleotides: TGTGCCAGCAGCGTAGACGGCCTCCTCACAGATACGCAGTATTTT. The genes are TRBV9 and TRBJ2-3; no clear D gene. Germline V gene lookup returns CDR1 SGDLS and CDR2 YYNGEE. V lost 0 bases to trimming and J lost 2 bases, with 10 bases between them. The CDR3 is 15 residues long.

This clonotype has just a few counts. V gene TRBV27 combines with J gene TRBJ2-1; 9 bases agree with TRBD1. V lost 4 bases and J lost 9; bases outside the gene matches: 7. The CDR3 length is 14 residues. The V gene's germline CDR1 is MNHEY and CDR2 SMNVEV (reference sequence). The CDR3 loop is CASSYGTGLGEQFF. The CDR3 DNA reads as TGTGCCAGCAGTTACGGGACAGGGCTTGGTGAGCAGTTCTTC.

This clonotype was detected only a few times. This rearrangement joins TRBV12-3 or TRBV12-4 to TRBJ1-1; D call uncertain. Trimming shortened V by 1 base and J by 11 bases, and 11 bases separated the two germline ends. The CDR3 totals 12 residues. CDR3 protein: CASSLGPIEAFF. The CDR3 DNA reads TGTGCCAGCAGTTTAGGACCGATTGAGGCTTTCTTT.

This clonotype was counted between two and nine times. This rearrangement joins TRBV4-3 to TRBJ1-5, with D uncertain. The CDR3 consists of 14 residues. Deletions cut 3 bases from V and 9 bases from J, with 15 bases between. From germline, CDR1 is LGHNA and CDR2 YSLEER. CDR3 nucleotides: TGCGCCAGCAGCCATGGAACAGCTCATCGGCCCCAGCATTTT. It yields the protein CASSHGTAHRPQHF.

This chain connects TRBV4-1 to TRBJ2-2, with a possible D match to TRBD2 (6 bases). The germline gives CDR1 MGHRA, CDR2 YSYEKL. Trimming took 4 bases from V and 6 from J, leaving 12 bases between them. This CDR3 contains 14 residues. This CDR3 reads CASSRGVGAGELFF. CDR3 bases: TGCGCCAGCAGCCGGGGGGTAGGAGCCGGGGAGCTGTTTTTT.

The chain couples TRBV18 to TRBJ1-2, with D uncertain. Trimming took off 0 bases at V and 3 bases at J, with 5 bases between the two ends. This CDR3 is 13 amino acids long. Germline CDR1 is KGHSH and CDR2 is LQKENI. The CDR3 loop is CASSPPTDYGYTF. The CDR3 DNA follows: TGTGCCAGCTCACCACCAACAGACTATGGCTACACCTTC.

This clonotype came up a few times. The chain is built from TRBV27 and TRBJ2-1; possibly TRBD2 for D (6 bases). This CDR3 comprises 13 residues. The germline gives CDR1 MNHEY, CDR2 SMNVEV (reference sequence). V was pared by 4 bases and J by 7 bases, with 11 bases between. The CDR3 spells CASSYAGINEQFF. The CDR3, as DNA: TGTGCCAGCAGTTACGCGGGGATAAATGAGCAGTTCTTC.

The V call is TRBV12-3 or TRBV12-4, the J call TRBJ1-2; tentatively, D is TRBD1 (5 bases). The ends were cut back, 7 bases at V and 3 bases at J, with 18 bases in the middle. This CDR3 region has 15 residues. This chain's CDR3 is CASTMGGARYYGYTF. CDR3 sequence (DNA): TGTGCCAGCACTATGGGGGGAGCACGGTACTATGGCTACACCTTC.

J is TRBJ1-2 and V is TRBV6-2 or TRBV6-3; 7 nucleotides match TRBD1. This CDR3 is 13 amino acids long. With V trimmed by 8 bases and J by 4 bases, 7 bases remained unmatched. Germline CDR1 is MNHEY and CDR2 is SVGEGT. The CDR3 DNA reads TGTGCCAGCGGAGGAGGGGGCATCTATGGCTACACCTTC. Translated: CASGGGGIYGYTF.

The V and J genes are TRBV24-1 and TRBJ2-2; 7 nucleotides line up with TRBD1. Germline values: CDR1 KGHDR, CDR2 SFDVKD. V was pared by 7 bases and J by 1 base, with 5 bases of the junction left unmatched. CDR3 length equals 15 residues. The CDR3 sequence is CATSSGQWNTGELFF. CDR3 nucleotides: TGTGCCACCAGCTCGGGACAGTGGAACACCGGGGAGCTGTTTTTT.

On this clonotype itself: The junction and the germline gene differ at one end; a read error may be behind it. The chain recombines TRBV7-7 with TRBJ2-5; 10 bases align to TRBD2. The germline V gene encodes CDR1 SSHAT and CDR2 FNYEAQ (reference sequence). The CDR3 consists of 15 residues. CDR3: CASSQLAGSQETQYF. The CDR3 DNA reads TGTGCTAGCAGCCAACTAGCGGGGAGTCAAGAGACCCAGTACTTC.

This clonotype was seen a handful of times. The chain combines TRBV9 with TRBJ2-1, with TRBD1 as a possible D gene (5 bases). The CDR3 has 15 residues. CDR1 SGDLS and CDR2 YYNGEE come from the germline V gene. The germline V and J ends were trimmed by 5 bases and 7 bases, with 19 bases remaining between them. CDR3 region: CASSPMGQQTNEQFF. CDR3 in DNA: TGTGCCAGCAGTCCCATGGGGCAGCAAACAAATGAGCAGTTCTTC.

This clonotype was seen only a few times. V is TRBV28 and J is TRBJ1-3, with 7 bases aligning to TRBD1. The CDR3 has 15 amino acids. J gave up 7 bases and V 6 bases, and 12 bases lay outside the gene matches. CDR1 MDHEN and CDR2 SYDVKM come from the germline V gene. CDR3 in amino acids: CASSRGQARKNTIYF. As DNA, the CDR3 is TGTGCCAGCAGCCGTGGACAGGCAAGAAAGAACACCATATATTTT.

This clonotype was found once. V and J are TRBV7-9 and TRBJ2-7; D gene unclear. Trimming cost V 6 bases and J 4 bases, with 10 bases left between them. The V gene's germline CDR1 is SEHNR and CDR2 FQNEAQ (reference sequence). This CDR3 contains 12 residues. CDR3 sequence (DNA): TGTGCCAGCAGTCGGACCACTTACGAGCAGTACTTC. Amino acids: CASSRTTYEQYF.

In nucleotides, the CDR3 is TGCGCCAGCAGCCTCGGAGACAGGCCCTACGAGCAGTACGTC. Translation gives CASSLGDRPYEQYV. This chain joins TRBV5-1 and TRBJ2-7; perhaps TRBD1 as D (6 bases). Germline CDR1 reads SGHRS; CDR2 reads YFSETQ. V was trimmed by 4 bases and J by 2 bases, leaving 13 bases between them. The CDR3 runs 14 residues.

The chain carries TRBV28 and TRBJ1-1; D perhaps matches TRBD1 (5 bases). Trimming took 2 bases from V and 7 from J, leaving 14 bases between them. There are 14 residues in the CDR3. Germline CDR1 MDHEN, CDR2 SYDVKM. CDR3 DNA sequence: TGTGCCAGCAGTTTAGTTAGGGGAGTTGTTGAAGCTTTCTTT. This gives the protein CASSLVRGVVEAFF.

The chain combines TRBV6-5 with TRBJ2-3; 10 nucleotides line up with TRBD1. V was pared by 3 bases and J by 4 bases, with 4 bases of the junction left unmatched. From germline, CDR1 is MNHEY and CDR2 SVGAGI. The CDR3 spans 15 residues. CDR3 sequence (DNA): TGTGCCAGCAGTTATGGGACAGGGGTGGCAGATACGCAGTATTTT. Translation: CASSYGTGVADTQYF.

This clonotype was counted at least ten times. The rearrangement joins TRBV5-1 to TRBJ2-3; the match to TRBD2 covers 10 bases. Trimming removed 0 bases from V and 0 bases from J; junction bases left unmatched: 7. CDR3 length: 18 amino acids. Germline loops: CDR1 SGHRS, CDR2 YFSETQ. CDR3 sequence reads: CASSLGSSGGQSTDTQYF. The DNA of the CDR3 is TGCGCCAGCAGCTTGGGCTCTAGCGGGGGCCAAAGCACAGATACGCAGTATTTT.

This clonotype was counted between two and nine times. This chain uses TRBV12-3 or TRBV12-4 with TRBJ2-7; TRBD1 might be the D (5 bases). CDR3 length equals 14 residues. V was shortened by 3 bases and J by 2 bases, with 11 bases between the two germline ends. The CDR3: CASSFQGGPYEQYF. The DNA for the CDR3 is TGTGCCAGCAGTTTCCAGGGTGGACCCTACGAGCAGTACTTC.